This entry lists 19 T cell receptor beta chains sequenced from one sample in a study of T cell repertoires in cytomegalovirus infection. These receptors lack a known antigen. In TCRdb, the reads were re-called with MiXCR into one record per CDR3 protein. The data show hundreds of thousands of distinct CDR3 sequences, roughly 43% seen once. Sequenced material: cultured PBMCs, taken from culture after CMV antigen stimulation. These receptors originate from a human donor in good health (CMV status not recorded). Some clones in this sample may be carry-over from other donors' samples.

CDR3 sequence reads: CASKRDGTGELFF. CDR3 DNA sequence: TGTGCCAGCAAAAGGGACGGCACCGGGGAGCTGTTTTTT. The chain is built from TRBV2 and TRBJ2-2; perhaps D is TRBD1 or TRBD2 (5 bases each). The V end was cut by 7 bases, the J end by 4 bases, with 10 bases between. This CDR3 has 13 amino acids. Looked up from germline, CDR1 is SNHLY and CDR2 is FYNNEI.

This rearrangement joins TRBV3-1 to TRBJ2-2; D remains unclear. This CDR3 has 13 amino acids. Germline V gene data show CDR1 as LGHDT and CDR2 as YNNKEL (reference sequence). V was pared by 2 bases and J by 4 bases, with 5 bases between. The CDR3 bases are TGTGCCAGCAGCCAAAGTACCACCGGGGAGCTGTTTTTT. Protein sequence: CASSQSTTGELFF.

The chain combines TRBV15 with TRBJ1-3, with 7 bases that match TRBD1. Losses at the gene ends were 5 bases for V and 0 bases for J; bases not matched to a gene: 7. This CDR3 comprises 16 residues. Looked up from germline, CDR1 is LNHNV and CDR2 is YYDKDF (reference sequence). This chain's CDR3 is CATSGTAGGSGNTIYF. Written as DNA, the CDR3 is TGTGCCACCAGCGGGACCGCAGGGGGCTCTGGAAACACCATATATTTT. Drawing the rest from reference TRBV15 and TRBJ1-3, the complete variable domain is DAMVIQNPRYQVTQFGKPVTLSCSQTLNHNVMYWYQQKSSQAPKLLFHYYDKDFNNEADTPDNFQSRRPNTSFCFLDIRSPGLGDTAMYLCATSGTAGGSGNTIYFGEGSWLTVV.

This clonotype was counted between two and nine times. This sequence joins TRBV7-2 and TRBJ1-1; D is uncertain. CDR1 and CDR2 (germline): SGHTA, FQGNSA. The CDR3 length is 14 residues. V lost 1 base and J lost 0, with 6 bases in between. The CDR3 DNA reads TGTGCCAGCAGCTTAGGAGTTCTGAACACTGAAGCTTTCTTT. This gives the protein CASSLGVLNTEAFF.

The chain joins TRBV4-1 to TRBJ2-1, with 10 bases fitting TRBD2. Germline CDR1 reads MGHRA; CDR2 reads YSYEKL. The CDR3 runs to 17 residues. J was trimmed by 3 bases and V by 0 bases; bases with no gene match: 5. CDR3: CASSQDRRTSGYNEQFF. The CDR3 bases are TGCGCCAGCAGCCAAGATAGGAGGACTAGCGGCTACAATGAGCAGTTCTTC.

V usage is TRBV5-1 and J usage is TRBJ1-4; 7 nucleotides line up with TRBD1. Germline CDR1 reads SGHRS; CDR2 reads YFSETQ. The V gene end was trimmed by 3 bases and the J gene end by 4 bases; junction bases not matched to a gene: 3. This CDR3 has 14 amino acids. This CDR3 is CASSSGQHNEKLFF. Written as DNA, the CDR3 is TGCGCCAGCAGCTCGGGACAGCATAATGAAAAACTGTTTTTT.

This clonotype was seen many times. The chain couples TRBV7-2 to TRBJ1-6, with D uncertain. V lost 6 bases and J 4 bases, leaving 16 bases between the germline ends. Germline V CDR1 and CDR2: SGHTA, FQGNSA. The CDR3 covers 16 residues. CDR3 residues: CASRGSSLGYNSPLHF. CDR3 nucleotides: TGTGCCAGCAGGGGTTCGTCTCTCGGGTATAATTCACCCCTCCACTTT.

The rearrangement joins TRBV12-3 or TRBV12-4 to TRBJ2-7, with D unresolved. The CDR3 contains 13 residues. The V and J ends lost 0 bases and 12 bases respectively, with 15 bases between them. The CDR3, as DNA: TGTGCCAGCAGTTTAGCGGTTCGTGGTTCCGCGTACTTC. As protein: CASSLAVRGSAYF.

This chain joins TRBV14 and TRBJ2-3; TRBD2 is a possible D gene (6 bases). The CDR3 length is 15 residues. Germline values: CDR1 SGHDN, CDR2 FVKESK. V lost 5 bases and J 6 bases, leaving 18 bases between the germline ends. The DNA of the CDR3 is TGTGCCAGCAGCAACCGAGGAGGGAGGTTGGATACGCAGTATTTT. It codes for CASSNRGGRLDTQYF.

The V gene is TRBV7-9, the J gene TRBJ2-3; the D gene is possibly TRBD2 (6 bases). The V end lost 5 bases, the J end lost 8 bases, and 11 bases lay between the germline ends. The length of the CDR3 is 12 residues. CDR1 SEHNR and CDR2 FQNEAQ come from the germline V gene (reference sequence). CDR3 region: CASSPKGGTQYF. CDR3 DNA: TGTGCCAGCAGCCCTAAGGGAGGTACGCAGTATTTT.

The gene calls are TRBV7-2 and TRBJ2-4; no firm D call. Germline values: CDR1 SGHTA, CDR2 FQGNSA. V lost 1 base and J lost 8, with 15 bases in between. The CDR3 has 15 residues. CDR3 sequence reads: CASSLDLPAGDIQYF. The CDR3 nucleotides read TGTGCCAGCAGCTTAGATTTACCTGCTGGGGACATTCAGTACTTC.

CDR3 residues: CSASARKGITDTQYF. The CDR3 DNA reads as TGCAGTGCTAGTGCTCGGAAAGGGATCACAGATACGCAGTATTTT. The chain recombines TRBV20-1 with TRBJ2-3; the D is unclear. The germline gives CDR1 DFQATT, CDR2 SNEGSKA (reference sequence). This CDR3 region has 15 residues. Trimming removed 3 bases at V and 2 bases at J, with 15 bases between.

The V gene is TRBV6-5, the J gene TRBJ2-7, with TRBD1 identical over 8 bases. Germline trimming cut 7 bases from V and 2 bases from J; bases unmatched to any gene: 4. The CDR3 is made up of 13 amino acids. CDR1 is MNHEY, CDR2 SVGAGI, per germline. CDR3 in DNA: TGTGCCAGCATGATACAGGGGGCCTACGAGCAGTACTTC. It specifies CASMIQGAYEQYF.

In its sample, this clonotype was seen a few times. This chain uses TRBV6-1 with TRBJ1-5, with D perhaps TRBD1 (6 bases). The V gene's germline CDR1 is MNHNS and CDR2 SASEGT. With 3 bases removed from V and 5 bases from J, the gap between germline ends came to 11 bases. This CDR3 region has 14 residues. The CDR3: CASSEGARDQPQHF. The DNA for the CDR3 is TGTGCCAGCAGTGAGGGGGCGAGGGATCAGCCCCAGCATTTT.

This clonotype was seen only a few times. The J gene is TRBJ2-1, the V gene TRBV29-1; 9 bases agree with TRBD2. This CDR3 is built from 16 residues. The J segment lost 6 bases and the V segment lost 5 bases, leaving 14 bases of the junction unmatched. CDR1 SQVTM and CDR2 ANQGSEA come from the germline V gene. CDR3: CSVRVFGLAGFNEQFF. CDR3 DNA: TGCAGCGTTCGTGTATTTGGTCTAGCGGGATTCAATGAGCAGTTCTTC.

The V call is TRBV7-6, the J call TRBJ2-5; D is ambiguous. Trimming pared 2 bases from V and 5 bases from J, leaving 15 bases between. The length of the CDR3 is 15 residues. Germline V lookup: CDR1 SGHVS, CDR2 FNYEAQ. This CDR3 is CASSLTGPPRETQYF. For the CDR3, the DNA is TGTGCCAGCAGCTTAACCGGGCCGCCTCGGGAGACCCAGTACTTC.

The chain links TRBV7-2 to TRBJ2-3, with unresolved D. The germline CDR1 and CDR2 sequences are SGHTA and FQGNSA. Trimming pared 2 bases from V and 3 bases from J, leaving 9 bases between. CDR3 length: 14 residues. The CDR3 reads CASSLLGETDTQYF. The DNA of the CDR3 is TGTGCCAGCAGCTTATTAGGAGAAACAGATACGCAGTATTTT. The full variable domain, completed using reference TRBV7-2 and TRBJ2-3, is GAGVSQSPSNKVTEKGKDVELRCDPISGHTALYWYRQSLGQGLEFLIYFQGNSAPDKSGLPSDRFSAERTGGSVSTLTIQRTQQEDSAVYLCASSLLGETDTQYFGPGTRLTVL.

The chain couples TRBV27 to TRBJ2-1; possibly TRBD1 for D (6 bases). Trimming left V 6 bases short and J 11 bases short, with 14 bases between. The CDR3 totals 12 residues. Germline V gives CDR1 MNHEY, CDR2 SMNVEV (reference sequence). Written as DNA, the CDR3 is TGTGCCAGCAGCTGGTTAGGACAGCAGCAGTTCTTC. Translated, it gives CASSWLGQQQFF.

The chain carries TRBV7-2 and TRBJ1-1; D uncertain. V lost 5 bases and J lost 1, with 5 bases in between. The CDR3 loop spans 12 amino acids. Germline V gene lookup returns CDR1 SGHTA and CDR2 FQGNSA. DNA of the CDR3: TGTGCCAGCAGCCGTTGGAACACTGAAGCTTTCTTT. This codes for CASSRWNTEAFF. The entire variable domain, with the rest obtained from reference TRBV7-2 and TRBJ1-1, is as follows: GAGVSQSPSNKVTEKGKDVELRCDPISGHTALYWYRQSLGQGLEFLIYFQGNSAPDKSGLPSDRFSAERTGGSVSTLTIQRTQQEDSAVYLCASSRWNTEAFFGQGTRLTVV.